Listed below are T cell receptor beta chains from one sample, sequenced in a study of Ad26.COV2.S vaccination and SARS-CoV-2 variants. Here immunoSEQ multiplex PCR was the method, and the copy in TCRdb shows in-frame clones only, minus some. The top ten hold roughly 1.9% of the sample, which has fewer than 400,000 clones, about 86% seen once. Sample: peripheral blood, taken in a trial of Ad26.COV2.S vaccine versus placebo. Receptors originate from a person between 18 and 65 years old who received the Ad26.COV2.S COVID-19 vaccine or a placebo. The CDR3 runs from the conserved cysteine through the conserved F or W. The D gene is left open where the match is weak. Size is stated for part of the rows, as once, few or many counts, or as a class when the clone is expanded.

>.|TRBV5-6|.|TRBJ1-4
CASSVGRNEKLFF
TGTGCCAGCAGCGTTGGGCGAAATGAAAAACTGTTTTTT
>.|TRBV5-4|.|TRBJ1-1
CASSLGGAMNTEAFF
TGTGCCAGCAGCTTGGGAGGGGCTATGAACACTGAAGCTTTCTTT
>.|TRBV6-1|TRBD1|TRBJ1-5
CASSEAGGSQPQHF
TGTGCCAGCAGTGAGGCAGGGGGCAGTCAGCCCCAGCATTTT
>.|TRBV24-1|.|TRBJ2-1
CATSDFAASLNEQFF
TGTGCCACCAGTGATTTTGCGGCTAGTCTCAATGAGCAGTTCTTC
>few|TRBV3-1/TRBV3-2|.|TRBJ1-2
CASSPRGVVGYTF
TGTGCCAGCAGCCCTAGAGGGGTTGTTGGCTACACCTTC
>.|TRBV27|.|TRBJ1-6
CASSLSRGKNSPLHF
TGTGCCAGCAGTTTATCGAGGGGTAAGAATTCACCCCTCCACTTT
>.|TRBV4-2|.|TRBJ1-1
CASSHPDSGGSGEAFF
TGTGCCAGCAGCCACCCCGACAGCGGTGGGAGTGGTGAAGCTTTCTTT
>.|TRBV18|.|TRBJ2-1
CASSPVLSSYNEQFF
TGTGCCAGCTCACCCGTTCTCAGCTCCTACAATGAGCAGTTCTTC
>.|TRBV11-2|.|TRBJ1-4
CASSLDVGPGGEKLFF
TGTGCCAGCAGCTTAGATGTGGGACCGGGAGGTGAAAAACTGTTTTTT
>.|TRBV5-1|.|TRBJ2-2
CASSFAVDTGELFF
TGCGCCAGCAGCTTTGCCGTGGACACCGGGGAGCTGTTTTTT
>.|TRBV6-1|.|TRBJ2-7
CASSEPHSGNYEQYF
TGTGCCAGCAGTGAACCCCATTCGGGGAACTACGAGCAGTACTTC
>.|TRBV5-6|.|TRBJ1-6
CASSLASSWPNNSPLHF
TGTGCCAGCAGCTTGGCCTCGTCGTGGCCGAATAATTCACCCCTCCACTTT
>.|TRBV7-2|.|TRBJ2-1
CASSRQYNEQFF
TGTGCCAGCAGCCGACAGTACAATGAGCAGTTCTTC
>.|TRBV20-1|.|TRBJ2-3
CSAAHSDTQYF
TGCAGTGCTGCCCATTCAGATACGCAGTATTTT
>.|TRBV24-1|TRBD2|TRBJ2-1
CATSDSKLAGASFNEQFF
TGTGCCACCAGTGATTCGAAATTAGCGGGGGCCTCCTTCAATGAGCAGTTCTTC
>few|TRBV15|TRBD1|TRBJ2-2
CATSRGQSGELFF
TGTGCCACCAGCAGGGGACAGTCCGGGGAGCTGTTTTTT
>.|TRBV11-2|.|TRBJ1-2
CASSLRGASDYGYTF
TGTGCCAGCAGCCTCCGGGGTGCTTCAGACTATGGCTACACCTTC
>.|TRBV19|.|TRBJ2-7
CASSKGGDYEQYF
TGTGCCAGTAGTAAGGGGGGGGACTACGAGCAGTACTTC
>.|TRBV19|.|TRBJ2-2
CASSIPVGGRTGELFF
TGTGCCAGTAGTATCCCGGTAGGAGGTCGTACCGGGGAGCTGTTTTTT
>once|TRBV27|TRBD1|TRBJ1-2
CASSLLSTGKGGYTF
TGTGCCAGCAGCCTCCTTTCGACAGGGAAAGGTGGCTACACCTTC
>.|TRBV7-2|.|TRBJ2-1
CASSLRRTYNEQFF
TGTGCCAGCAGCCTCCGCCGTACCTACAATGAGCAGTTCTTC
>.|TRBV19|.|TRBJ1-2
CASSIGPTNYGYTF
TGTGCCAGTAGTATTGGACCTACTAACTATGGCTACACCTTC
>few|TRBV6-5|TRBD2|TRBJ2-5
CASRRTREETQYF
TGTGCCAGCAGACGGACTAGAGAAGAGACCCAGTACTTC
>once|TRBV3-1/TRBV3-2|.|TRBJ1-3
CASSQTYYGTVSSGNTIYF
TGTGCCAGCAGCCAAACCTACTACGGGACTGTTTCATCTGGAAACACCATATATTTT
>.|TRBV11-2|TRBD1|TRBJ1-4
CASSLAGFRGHPTNEKLFF
TGTGCCAGCAGCTTAGCGGGCTTCAGGGGGCATCCAACTAATGAAAAACTGTTTTTT
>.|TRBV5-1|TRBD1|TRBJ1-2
CASSLGQGGYGYTF
TGCGCCAGCAGCCTGGGGCAGGGGGGCTATGGCTACACCTTC
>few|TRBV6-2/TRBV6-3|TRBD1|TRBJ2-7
CASSWDRGAYEQYF
TGTGCCAGCAGTTGGGACAGGGGAGCCTACGAGCAGTACTTC
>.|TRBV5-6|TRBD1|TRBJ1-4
CASSPNPGQGNEKLFF
TGTGCCAGCAGTCCAAATCCCGGACAGGGAAATGAAAAACTGTTTTTT
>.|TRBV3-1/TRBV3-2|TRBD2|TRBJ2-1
CASSQSLAGGVFF
TGTGCCAGCAGCCAGTCTCTAGCGGGGGGGGTGTTCTTC
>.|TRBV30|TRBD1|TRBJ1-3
CASIRGTGLAGNTIYF
TGTGCCTCGATACGGGGGACAGGGTTGGCTGGAAACACCATATATTTT
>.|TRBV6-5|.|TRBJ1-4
CASSYPGVGAEKLFF
TGTGCCAGCAGTTACCCAGGGGTGGGCGCGGAAAAACTGTTTTTT
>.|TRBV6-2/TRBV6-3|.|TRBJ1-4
CASSYETGTAAIGNEKLFF
TGTGCCAGCAGTTACGAAACCGGGACGGCTGCAATCGGAAATGAAAAACTGTTTTTT
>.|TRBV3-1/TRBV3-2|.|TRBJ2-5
CASSHRGFQETQYF
TGTGCCAGCAGCCATCGCGGATTCCAAGAGACCCAGTACTTC
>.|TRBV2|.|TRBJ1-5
CASDTKGRNQPQHF
TGTGCCAGCGACACGAAGGGACGCAATCAGCCCCAGCATTTT
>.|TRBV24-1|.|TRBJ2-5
CATSDPSAGQETQYF
TGTGCCACCAGTGATCCCTCGGCGGGGCAAGAGACCCAGTACTTC
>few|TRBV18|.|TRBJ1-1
CASSPSGTANTEAFF
TGTGCCAGCTCACCCTCCGGGACGGCGAACACTGAAGCTTTCTTT
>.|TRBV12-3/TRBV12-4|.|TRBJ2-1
CASSRSQLNEQFF
TGTGCCAGCAGCCGTTCCCAGCTTAATGAGCAGTTCTTC
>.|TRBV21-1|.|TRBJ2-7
CASSSRGRHPSSYEQYF
TGTGCCAGCAGCAGCAGGGGGCGCCACCCGAGCTCCTACGAGCAGTACTTC
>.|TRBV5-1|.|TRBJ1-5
CASSLEGTQPQHF
TGCGCCAGCAGCTTGGAGGGGACTCAGCCCCAGCATTTT
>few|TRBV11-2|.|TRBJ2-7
CASSSTRQYEQYF
TGTGCCAGCAGCTCCACTCGACAATACGAGCAGTACTTC
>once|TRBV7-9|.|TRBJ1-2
CASSLNKNYGYTF
TGTGCCAGCAGCTTAAACAAGAACTATGGCTACACCTTC
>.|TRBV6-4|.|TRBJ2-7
CASSDNPAEQYF
TGTGCCAGCAGTGACAACCCTGCCGAGCAGTACTTC
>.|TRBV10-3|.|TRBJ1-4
CAISEEIGTNEKLFF
TGTGCCATCTCTGAGGAAATCGGGACTAATGAAAAACTGTTTTTT
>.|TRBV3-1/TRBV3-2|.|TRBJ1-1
CASSQGAGAGEAFF
TGTGCCAGCAGCCAAGGGGCCGGGGCTGGTGAAGCTTTCTTT
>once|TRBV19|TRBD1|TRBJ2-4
CASSLLGQGLQNIQYF
TGTGCCAGTAGTCTACTCGGACAGGGCCTCCAAAACATTCAGTACTTC
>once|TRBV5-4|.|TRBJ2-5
CASSPFRGQETQYF
TGTGCCAGCAGCCCTTTTAGGGGTCAAGAGACCCAGTACTTC
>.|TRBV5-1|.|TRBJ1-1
CASSLLATNPEAFF
TGCGCCAGCAGCTTGTTGGCAACCAACCCTGAAGCTTTCTTT
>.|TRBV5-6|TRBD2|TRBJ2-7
CASSLWRGVSYEQYF
TGTGCCAGCAGCTTGTGGCGGGGGGTCTCCTACGAGCAGTACTTC
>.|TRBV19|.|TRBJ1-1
CASSILIDGGTEAFF
TGTGCCAGTAGTATTTTAATCGATGGGGGCACTGAAGCTTTCTTT
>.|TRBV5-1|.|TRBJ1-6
CASSLASNGSPLHF
TGCGCCAGCAGCTTGGCGTCTAACGGGTCACCCCTCCACTTT
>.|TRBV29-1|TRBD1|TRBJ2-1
CSVMGQTTSYNEQFF
TGCAGCGTTATGGGACAGACTACATCCTACAATGAGCAGTTCTTC
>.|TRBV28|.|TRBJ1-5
CASSPDKPGRSSNQPQHF
TGTGCCAGCAGTCCCGATAAGCCGGGGAGAAGTAGCAATCAGCCCCAGCATTTT
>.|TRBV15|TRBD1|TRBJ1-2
CATSREEGTELYGYTF
TGTGCCACCAGCAGAGAGGAAGGGACAGAATTATATGGCTACACCTTC
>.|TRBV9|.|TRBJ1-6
CASSAEEGRSYNSPLHF
TGTGCCAGCAGCGCGGAGGAGGGTAGATCCTATAATTCACCCCTCCACTTT
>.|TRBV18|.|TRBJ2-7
CASSFVEGTYEQYF
TGTGCCAGCTCCTTTGTGGAAGGAACTTACGAGCAGTACTTC
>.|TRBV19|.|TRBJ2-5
CASSLGAETQYF
TGTGCCAGTTCGTTGGGGGCAGAGACCCAGTACTTC
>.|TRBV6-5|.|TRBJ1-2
CAVFRYASTNYGYTF
TGTGCCGTTTTTAGATATGCGTCCACTAACTATGGCTACACCTTC
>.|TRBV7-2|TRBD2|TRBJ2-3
CASSLTSGGSDTQYF
TGTGCCAGCAGCCTGACTAGCGGGGGGTCAGATACGCAGTATTTT
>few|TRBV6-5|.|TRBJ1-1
CASSYGQNTEAFF
TGTGCCAGCAGTTACGGTCAGAACACTGAAGCTTTCTTT
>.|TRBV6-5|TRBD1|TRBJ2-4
CASRRDSLFGQYF
TGTGCCAGCAGAAGGGACAGCCTTTTTGGTCAGTACTTC